This T cell receptor (beta chain) came from a study of vaccination effects on CD4 cells after COVID-19. Overall study: Each participant was administered two doses of either the BNT162b2 or the mRNA-1273 vaccine.

For this clone: The antigen is undetermined.

Trimming cost V 3 bases and J 13 bases, with 15 bases left between them. Germline V lookup: CDR1 MNHEY, CDR2 SVGAGI. This CDR3 spans 12 amino acids. The data were produced by immunoSEQ multiplex PCR, yet TCRdb's version contains in-frame clones alone and is incomplete. The table lists 35,000 to 45,000 clones, around 80% of them singletons. The study's findings and limits: Whether induced by infection or by vaccine, clones showed marked clonal contraction late after vaccination.

Antigen-specific CD4+ T cells were expanded (with viral peptide pools) by the ViraFEST assay ahead of sequencing. When roughly eleven days of culture had elapsed, CD4+ T cells were isolated. Testing of the vaccine recipients showed negative nucleocapsid antibodies and no prior SARS-CoV-2 infection. Some 2.2 million PBMC per well received 9 to 10 IU/ml IL-2 and approximately 9.2 ug/ml peptides in culture. It was on days 3 and 7 that half the medium was replaced with IL-2 medium. The chain employs TRBV6-5 and TRBJ1-1; possible D gene TRBD1, 5 bases. Sequenced here: CD4+ T cells from PBMCs cultured with SARS-CoV-2 spike peptides, sampled before COVID-19 vaccination. The clonotype originates from a human donor who received a COVID-19 vaccine. The CDR3 reads CASSYAGFRVFF. The DNA of the CDR3 is TGTGCCAGCAGTTATGCAGGGTTCCGTGTTTTCTTT.